These 11 T cell receptor beta chains originate from one sample sequenced in a study of Graves' ophthalmopathy and Graves' hyperthyroidism. RNA transcripts were the template, and TCR beta CDR3 regions were amplified from them. HTBI primers were employed in first-round RT-PCR, then a second-round multiplex PCR followed. TCRdb analysed the multiplex PCR reads with MiXCR anew, one entry per CDR3 protein. The sample consists of 900,000 to 1,200,000 distinct CDR3 sequences, about 40% of them appearing once. The sequencing input was peripheral blood or thyroid tissue (not recorded which). The receptors shown here come from an adult man with Graves' hyperthyroidism.

The chain links TRBV4-1 to TRBJ2-6; D uncertain. The CDR3 spans 17 residues. Per germline, CDR1 MGHRA and CDR2 YSYEKL. V lost 0 bases, J lost 0 bases, and 9 bases lay in between. The CDR3 region is CASSQERQISGANVLTF. The DNA of the CDR3 is TGCGCCAGCAGCCAAGAACGGCAAATCTCTGGGGCCAACGTCCTGACTTTC.

This clonotype was found a few times. The chain employs TRBV5-6 and TRBJ1-1; TRBD1 might be the D (5 bases). V was pared by 7 bases and J by 5 bases, with 9 bases between. Per the germline V gene, CDR1 is SGHDT and CDR2 is YYEEEE. This CDR3 is 11 amino acids long. The CDR3 here is CASGPGTEAFF. CDR3 sequence (DNA): TGTGCCAGCGGGCCAGGGACTGAAGCTTTCTTT.

This clonotype appeared a few times. The chain is built from TRBV4-1 and TRBJ2-2, with TRBD1 matching over 7 bases. The CDR3 totals 17 residues. With V trimmed by 1 base and J by 9 bases, 14 bases remained unmatched. Germline loops: CDR1 MGHRA, CDR2 YSYEKL. The CDR3 protein is CASSQGPGQVFSRELFF. CDR3 nucleotide sequence: TGCGCCAGCAGCCAAGGTCCCGGACAGGTTTTTTCGAGGGAGCTGTTTTTT.

A word on this clonotype: An end of the junction differs from the germline gene, which may be a read error. The chain has TRBV10-2 and TRBJ1-1; D is unclear. The CDR3 loop spans 16 amino acids. Germline V gene data show CDR1 as WSHSY and CDR2 as SAAADI. The CDR3 coding sequence is TGTGCCAGCAGTTACGCCAGGCTCTCCCGGAGCACTGAAGCTTTCTTT. Encoded protein: CASSYARLSRSTEAFF.

Regarding this clonotype: Sequence at one end of the junction differs from germline and may be a read error. The chain employs TRBV4-1 and TRBJ1-6; 9 nucleotides agree with TRBD1. CDR3 length equals 18 residues. Germline-derived CDR1 and CDR2 are MGHRA and YSYEKL. The CDR3 nucleotides read TGCGCCAGCAGCCAACGTACGACACAGGGGGCGACGGGTTCACCCCCCCACTTT. Protein sequence: CASSQRTTQGATGSPPHF.

This clonotype has just a few counts. This chain links TRBV29-1 with TRBJ1-4; D unresolved. The V gene lost 3 bases and the J gene lost 7 bases, with 9 bases spanning the gap. CDR1 and CDR2 (germline): SQVTM, ANQGSEA. This CDR3 has 12 residues. For the CDR3, the DNA is TGCAGCGTTGAGGGGATGGGTGAAAAACTGTTTTTT. Translation gives CSVEGMGEKLFF.

V is TRBV27 and J is TRBJ2-7; D might be TRBD1 (6 bases). The CDR3 covers 12 residues. Germline V CDR1 and CDR2: MNHEY, SMNVEV (reference sequence). Written as DNA, the CDR3 is TGTGTCACCAGAACAGGGAGCTACGAGCAGTACTTC. Translated: CVTRTGSYEQYF.

This chain uses TRBV7-2 with TRBJ2-2; the match to TRBD1 covers 7 bases. The CDR3 is 15 amino acids. CDR1 is SGHTA and CDR2 is FQGNSA in the germline V gene. Unmatched junction bases numbered 10, after V lost 6 bases and J lost 6 bases. Here the CDR3 reads CASRSVTGLAGELFF. The CDR3, as DNA: TGTGCCAGCAGGTCTGTGACAGGGTTGGCCGGGGAGCTGTTTTTT.

The chain joins TRBV7-4 to TRBJ2-5; 13 positions agree with TRBD2. Germline loops: CDR1 SGHVT, CDR2 SQSDAQ. The CDR3 is 16 amino acids. J gave up 5 bases and V 1 base, and 4 bases lay outside the gene matches. CDR3 in DNA: TGTGCCAGCAGCTTAGGTACTAGCGGGGGGGCGGAGACCCAGTACTTC. Translating gives CASSLGTSGGAETQYF.

This clonotype has only a few counts. The junction departs from germline at one end; a sequencing error may be responsible. For the CDR3, the DNA is TGCGCCAGCAGCCACCCACAGGGGCGGTTTGCAACTAATGAAAAACTGTTTTTT. It is translated as CASSHPQGRFATNEKLFF. The chain combines TRBV9 with TRBJ1-4; 7 positions match TRBD1. This CDR3 is built from 18 residues. Germline values: CDR1 SGDLS, CDR2 YYNGEE.

This clonotype has just a few counts. V gene TRBV20-1 combines with J gene TRBJ2-5, with 9 bases identical to TRBD2. J was trimmed by 2 bases and V by 3 bases; bases with no gene match: 7. This CDR3 spans 15 amino acids. Germline V lookup: CDR1 DFQATT, CDR2 SNEGSKA (reference sequence). The DNA for the CDR3 is TGCAGTGCTAGTGGGTTAGCGGGGGTACAAGAGACCCAGTACTTC. Encoded protein: CSASGLAGVQETQYF.